What follows is one T cell receptor (beta chain) and its context. Its antigen is not identified. The unexposed donors gave CD4+ T cells in 2011-2018, prior to COVID-19. V lost 0 bases and J lost 0, with 11 bases in between. Germline V lookup: CDR1 LGHNT, CDR2 FRNRAP. The CDR3 contains 17 residues. This specimen comes from a study of CD4 T cells in relation to SARS-CoV-2 and coronaviruses. The data were produced by immunoSEQ multiplex PCR, yet TCRdb's version contains in-frame clones alone and is incomplete. The data show roughly 60,000 clones, 85% to 95% seen once. Overall study findings and caveats: Samples before the pandemic and after infection were not matched within any donor. The assay detects memory recall responses, not culture-primed primary responses.

The rearrangement links TRBV12-5 to TRBJ2-2, with a tentative D call TRBD2 (5 bases). The source material was naive CD4+ T cells from PBMCs. Subset here: naive CD4+ T cells isolated by negative enrichment. This TCR was sampled from a human donor in good health. The CDR3 reads CASGLVLGATNTGELFF. As DNA, the CDR3 is TGTGCTAGTGGTTTGGTACTAGGCGCCACGAACACCGGGGAGCTGTTTTTT. The full variable domain, in which reference TRBV12-5 and TRBJ2-2 provide the parts outside the CDR3, is DARVTQTPRHKVTEMGQEVTMRCQPILGHNTVFWYRQTMMQGLELLAYFRNRAPLDDSGMPKDRFSAEMPDATLATLKIQPSEPRDSAVYFCASGLVLGATNTGELFFGEGSRLTVL.